This TCR beta chain was documented in a study of blood T cell repertoires in COVID-19. Overall study: Samples came from the United States, Italy and Spain, spanning acute and convalescent COVID-19. Nucleic acid was either cDNA or gDNA, and it came from T cells, B-cell-depleted T cells, or PBMCs.

In the original processing: Scientists estimated how many nucleated cells there were by amplifying reference gene primers. Assay used: immunoSEQ multiplex PCR; TCRdb lists only in-frame clones, some missing. The V and J calls and clone size were taken over from that table, and D and trimming were inferred from the DNA. The sample holds around 180,000 clones, roughly 84% seen once. CDR3 size: 15 residues. Germline CDR1 is SNHLY and CDR2 is FYNNEI. With 6 bases clipped from V and 1 base from J, the junction kept 7 bases outside the gene matches. The Seattle patients, enrolled during active infection, were followed longitudinally.

V is TRBV2 and J is TRBJ2-3, with 7 positions matching TRBD2. The sequence was obtained from a person aged 65-85 years with COVID-19, enrolled during active disease. Sequencing used peripheral blood. Here the CDR3 reads CASSRRLAGTDTQYF. For the CDR3, the DNA is TGTGCCAGCAGCCGGCGGCTAGCGGGCACAGATACGCAGTATTTT.